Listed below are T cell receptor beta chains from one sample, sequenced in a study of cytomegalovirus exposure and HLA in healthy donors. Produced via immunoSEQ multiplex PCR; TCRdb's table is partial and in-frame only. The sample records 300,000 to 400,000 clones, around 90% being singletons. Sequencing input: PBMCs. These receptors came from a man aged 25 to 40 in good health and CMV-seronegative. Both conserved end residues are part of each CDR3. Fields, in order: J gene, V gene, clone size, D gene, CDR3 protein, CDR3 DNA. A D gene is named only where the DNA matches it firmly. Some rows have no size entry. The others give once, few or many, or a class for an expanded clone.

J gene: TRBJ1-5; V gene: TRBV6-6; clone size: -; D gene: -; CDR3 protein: CASSYSSGATIPQHF; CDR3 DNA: TGTGCCAGCAGTTACTCGTCAGGGGCCACCATCCCCCAGCATTTT
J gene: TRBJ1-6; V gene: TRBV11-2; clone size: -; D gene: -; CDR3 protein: CASSGGGQLRSSYNSPLHF; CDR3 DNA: TGTGCCAGCAGCGGTGGGGGCCAGCTTCGGAGCTCCTATAATTCACCCCTCCACTTT
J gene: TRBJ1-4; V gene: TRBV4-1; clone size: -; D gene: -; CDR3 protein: CASSQRMAGRTNEKLFF; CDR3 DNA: TGCGCCAGCAGCCAAAGGATGGCAGGTCGAACTAATGAAAAACTGTTTTTT
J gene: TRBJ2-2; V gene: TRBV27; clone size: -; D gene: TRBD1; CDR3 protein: CASRGRGRTGELFF; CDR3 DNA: TGTGCCAGCAGGGGCAGGGGGCGGACCGGGGAGCTGTTTTTT
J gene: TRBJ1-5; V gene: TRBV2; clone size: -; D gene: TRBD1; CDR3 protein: CASRVTGMSNQPQHF; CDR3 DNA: TGTGCCAGCAGAGTGACAGGGATGAGCAATCAGCCCCAGCATTTT
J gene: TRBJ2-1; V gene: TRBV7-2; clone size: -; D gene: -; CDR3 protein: CASTPFGGASGEQFF; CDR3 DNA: TGTGCCAGCACCCCTTTCGGGGGAGCCTCCGGTGAGCAGTTCTTC
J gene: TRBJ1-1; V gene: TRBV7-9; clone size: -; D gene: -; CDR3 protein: CASSLQSFGTEAFF; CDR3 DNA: TGTGCCAGCAGCTTACAAAGTTTCGGCACTGAAGCTTTCTTT
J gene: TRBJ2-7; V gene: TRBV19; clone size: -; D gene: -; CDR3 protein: CASSISPLAYEQYF; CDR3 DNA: TGTGCCAGTAGTATTTCCCCCCTAGCCTACGAGCAGTACTTC
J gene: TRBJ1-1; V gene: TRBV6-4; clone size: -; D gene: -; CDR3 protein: CASSDSPGGTEAFF; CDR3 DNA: TGTGCCAGCAGTGACTCCCCAGGAGGCACTGAAGCTTTCTTT
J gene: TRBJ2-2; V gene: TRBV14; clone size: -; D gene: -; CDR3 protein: CASSQRQVASTGELFF; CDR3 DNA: TGTGCCAGCAGCCAACGCCAGGTGGCAAGCACCGGGGAGCTGTTTTTT
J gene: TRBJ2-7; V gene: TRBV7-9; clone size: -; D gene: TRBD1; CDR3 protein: CASSFFAGTGAREQYF; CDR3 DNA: TGTGCCAGCAGCTTCTTTGCCGGAACAGGGGCTCGCGAGCAGTACTTC
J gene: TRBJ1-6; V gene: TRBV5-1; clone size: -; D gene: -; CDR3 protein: CASSNKGGSNSPLHF; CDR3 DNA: TGCGCCAGCAGCAACAAAGGGGGTAGCAATTCACCCCTCCACTTT
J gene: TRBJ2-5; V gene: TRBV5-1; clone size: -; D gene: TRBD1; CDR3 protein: CASSFTGEETQYF; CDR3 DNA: TGCGCCAGCAGCTTCACAGGGGAAGAGACCCAGTACTTC
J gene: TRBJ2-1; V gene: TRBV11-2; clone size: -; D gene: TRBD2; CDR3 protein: CASSVFAGLAGYNEQFF; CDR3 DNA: TGTGCCAGCAGCGTGTTCGCCGGACTAGCGGGGTACAATGAGCAGTTCTTC
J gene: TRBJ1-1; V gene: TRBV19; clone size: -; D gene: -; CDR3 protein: CASTPLGSNTEAFF; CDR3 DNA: TGTGCCAGTACTCCCCTGGGGAGCAACACTGAAGCTTTCTTT
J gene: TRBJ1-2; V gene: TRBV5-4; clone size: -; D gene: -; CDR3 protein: CASSFSPGFYGYTF; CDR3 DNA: TGTGCCAGCAGCTTCTCTCCGGGGTTCTATGGCTACACCTTC
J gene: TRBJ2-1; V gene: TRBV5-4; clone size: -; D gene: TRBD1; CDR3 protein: CASSSTGGGNEQFF; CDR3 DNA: TGTGCCAGCAGCTCGACAGGGGGCGGCAATGAGCAGTTCTTC
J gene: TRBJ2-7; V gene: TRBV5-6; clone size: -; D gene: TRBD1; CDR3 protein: CASSFLDRDFYEQYF; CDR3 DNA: TGTGCCAGCAGCTTTCTGGACAGGGACTTCTACGAGCAGTACTTC
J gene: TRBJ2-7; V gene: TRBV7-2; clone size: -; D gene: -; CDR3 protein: CASSQEGQGIYEQYF; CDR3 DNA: TGTGCCAGCAGCCAAGAGGGCCAAGGGATCTACGAGCAGTACTTC
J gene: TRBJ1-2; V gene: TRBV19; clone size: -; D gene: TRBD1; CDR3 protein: CASSILDRAIYGYTF; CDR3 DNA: TGTGCCAGTAGTATTCTGGACAGGGCCATCTATGGCTACACCTTC
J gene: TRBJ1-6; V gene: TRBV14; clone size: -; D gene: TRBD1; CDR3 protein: CASSQDGQAGFHF; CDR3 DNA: TGTGCCAGCAGCCAAGATGGACAGGCTGGTTTCCACTTT
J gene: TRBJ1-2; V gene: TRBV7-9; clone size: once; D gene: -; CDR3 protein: CASSSRLPAANYGYTF; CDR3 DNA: TGTGCCAGCAGCTCCAGACTACCCGCGGCCAACTATGGCTACACCTTC
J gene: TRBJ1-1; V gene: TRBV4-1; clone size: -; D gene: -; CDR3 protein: CASSLNERGDTEAFF; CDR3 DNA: TGCGCCAGCAGCCTAAATGAACGGGGGGACACTGAAGCTTTCTTT
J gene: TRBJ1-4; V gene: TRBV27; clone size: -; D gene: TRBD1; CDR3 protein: CASSPLGQGVAGVRELFF; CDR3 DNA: TGTGCCAGCAGTCCTCTCGGACAGGGGGTAGCTGGGGTAAGAGAACTGTTTTTT
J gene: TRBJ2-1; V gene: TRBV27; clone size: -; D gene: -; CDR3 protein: CASSLSWGVSYNEQFF; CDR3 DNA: TGTGCCAGCAGTTTATCGTGGGGGGTTTCCTACAATGAGCAGTTCTTC
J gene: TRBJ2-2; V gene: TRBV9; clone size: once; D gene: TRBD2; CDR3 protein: CASSAPTRASGTGELFF; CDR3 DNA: TGTGCCAGCAGCGCTCCCACTCGTGCTAGCGGGACCGGGGAGCTGTTTTTT
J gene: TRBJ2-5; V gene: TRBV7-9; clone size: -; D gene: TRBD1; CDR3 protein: CASSRTGEETQYF; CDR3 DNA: TGTGCCAGCAGCCGGACAGGAGAAGAGACCCAGTACTTC
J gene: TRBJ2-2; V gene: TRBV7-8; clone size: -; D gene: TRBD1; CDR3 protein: CASSWGQGALPGELFF; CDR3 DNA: TGTGCCAGCAGCTGGGGACAGGGGGCGTTACCCGGGGAGCTGTTTTTT
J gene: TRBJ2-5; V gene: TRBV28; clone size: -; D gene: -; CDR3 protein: CASSTTVPETQYF; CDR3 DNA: TGTGCCAGCAGTACGACAGTTCCAGAGACCCAGTACTTC
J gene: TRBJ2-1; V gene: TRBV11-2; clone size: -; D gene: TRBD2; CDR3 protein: CASSSRASGGATFSEQFF; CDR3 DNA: TGTGCCAGCAGCTCTCGGGCTAGCGGGGGGGCGACGTTTAGTGAGCAGTTCTTC
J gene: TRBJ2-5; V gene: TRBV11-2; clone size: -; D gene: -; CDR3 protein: CASSLVPGQETQYF; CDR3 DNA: TGTGCCAGCAGCTTAGTTCCAGGTCAAGAGACCCAGTACTTC
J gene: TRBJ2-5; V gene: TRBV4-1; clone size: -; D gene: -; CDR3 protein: CASSQAGMETQYF; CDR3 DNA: TGCGCCAGCAGCCAAGCAGGGATGGAGACCCAGTACTTC
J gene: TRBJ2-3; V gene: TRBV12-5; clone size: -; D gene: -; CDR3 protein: CASGLLSRRPQYF; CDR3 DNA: TGTGCTAGTGGTTTGCTATCGCGCAGGCCGCAGTATTTT
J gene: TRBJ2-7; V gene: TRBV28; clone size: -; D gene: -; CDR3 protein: CASSLTGTTYEQYF; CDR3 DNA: TGTGCCAGCAGTCTTACAGGTACCACCTACGAGCAGTACTTC
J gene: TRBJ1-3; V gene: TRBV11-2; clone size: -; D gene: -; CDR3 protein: CASSSRGNTIYF; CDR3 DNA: TGTGCCAGCAGCTCCCGGGGAAACACCATATATTTT
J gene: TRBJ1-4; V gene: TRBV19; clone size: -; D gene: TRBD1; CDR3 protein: CASRGNRGLPPTNEKLFF; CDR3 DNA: TGTGCCAGTAGAGGGAACAGGGGGCTACCCCCAACTAATGAAAAACTGTTTTTT
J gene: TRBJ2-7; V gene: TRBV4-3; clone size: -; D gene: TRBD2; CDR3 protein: CASSQDIAGGYEQYF; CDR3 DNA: TGCGCCAGCAGCCAAGATATCGCGGGGGGCTACGAGCAGTACTTC
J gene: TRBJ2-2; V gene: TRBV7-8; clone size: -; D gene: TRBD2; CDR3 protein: CASSDRGGRNTGELFF; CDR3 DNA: TGTGCCAGCAGCGACCGGGGGGGCCGGAACACCGGGGAGCTGTTTTTT
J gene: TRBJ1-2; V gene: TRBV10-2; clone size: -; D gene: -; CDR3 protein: CASSESGGAYGYTF; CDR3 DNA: TGCGCCAGCAGTGAGTCAGGAGGGGCCTATGGCTACACCTTC
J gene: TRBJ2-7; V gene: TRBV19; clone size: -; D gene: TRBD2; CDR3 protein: CATSTSGGIEQYF; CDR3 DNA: TGTGCCACATCCACTAGCGGGGGGATCGAGCAGTACTTC
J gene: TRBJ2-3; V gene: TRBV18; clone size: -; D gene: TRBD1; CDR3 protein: CASSPGTGGRMTDTQYF; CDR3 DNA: TGTGCCAGCTCACCGGGGACAGGGGGCCGGATGACAGATACGCAGTATTTT
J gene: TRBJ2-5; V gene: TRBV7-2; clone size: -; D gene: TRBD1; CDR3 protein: CASSLFFPDRDETQYF; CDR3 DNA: TGTGCCAGCAGCTTATTTTTCCCAGACAGGGATGAGACCCAGTACTTC
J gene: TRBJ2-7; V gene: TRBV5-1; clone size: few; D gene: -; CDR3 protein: CASSLDSGNEQYF; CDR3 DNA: TGCGCCAGCAGCTTGGATTCAGGGAACGAGCAGTACTTC
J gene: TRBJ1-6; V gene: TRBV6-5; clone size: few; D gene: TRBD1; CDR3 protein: CASSYDRAGGYSPLHF; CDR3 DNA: TGTGCCAGCAGTTATGACAGGGCCGGGGGTTATTCACCCCTCCACTTT
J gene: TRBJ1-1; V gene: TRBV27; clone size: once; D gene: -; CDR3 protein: CASSPRDIQGTEAFF; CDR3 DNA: TGTGCCAGCAGTCCCCGGGACATTCAAGGGACTGAAGCTTTCTTT
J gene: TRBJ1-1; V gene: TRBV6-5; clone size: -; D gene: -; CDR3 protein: CASSPGWANTEAFF; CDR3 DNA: TGTGCCAGCAGTCCCGGATGGGCGAACACTGAAGCTTTCTTT
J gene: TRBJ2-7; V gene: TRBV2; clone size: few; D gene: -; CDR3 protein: CASSYVPYEQYF; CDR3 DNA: TGTGCCAGCAGCTACGTACCCTACGAGCAGTACTTC
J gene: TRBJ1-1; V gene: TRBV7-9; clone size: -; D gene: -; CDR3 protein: CASSPRTFSWEAFF; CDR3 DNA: TGTGCCAGCAGCCCTCGGACTTTCTCGTGGGAAGCTTTCTTT
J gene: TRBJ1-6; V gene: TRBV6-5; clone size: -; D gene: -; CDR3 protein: CASTNLGRNSPLHF; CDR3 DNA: TGTGCCAGCACCAACCTAGGGAGAAATTCACCCCTCCACTTT
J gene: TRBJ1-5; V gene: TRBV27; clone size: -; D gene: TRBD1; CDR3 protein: CASSPGTGNQPQHF; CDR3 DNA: TGTGCCAGCAGTCCCGGGACAGGAAATCAGCCCCAGCATTTT
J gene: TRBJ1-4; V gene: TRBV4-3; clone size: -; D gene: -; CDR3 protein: CASSRERPATNEKLFF; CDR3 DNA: TGCGCCAGCAGCCGAGAGAGGCCTGCAACTAATGAAAAACTGTTTTTT
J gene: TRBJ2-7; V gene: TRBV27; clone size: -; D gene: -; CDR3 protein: CASSWQGLGYEQYF; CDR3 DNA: TGTGCCAGCAGTTGGCAGGGTTTGGGCTACGAGCAGTACTTC
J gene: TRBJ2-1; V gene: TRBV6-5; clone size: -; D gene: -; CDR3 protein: CASSFLANEQFF; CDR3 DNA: TGTGCCAGCAGTTTTCTGGCCAATGAGCAGTTCTTC
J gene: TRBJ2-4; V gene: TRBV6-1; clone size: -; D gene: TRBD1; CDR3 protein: CASIRTGGNIQYF; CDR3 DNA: TGTGCCAGCATCCGGACAGGTGGAAACATTCAGTACTTC
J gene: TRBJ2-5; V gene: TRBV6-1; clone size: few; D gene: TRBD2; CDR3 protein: CASTPGLAGSETQYF; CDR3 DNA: TGTGCCAGCACTCCCGGACTAGCGGGGTCGGAGACCCAGTACTTC
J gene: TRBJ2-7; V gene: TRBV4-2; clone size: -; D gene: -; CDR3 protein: CASSQDGSSGRVYGAYEQYF; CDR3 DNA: TGTGCCAGCAGCCAAGACGGGAGTTCCGGGCGGGTATATGGGGCCTACGAGCAGTACTTC
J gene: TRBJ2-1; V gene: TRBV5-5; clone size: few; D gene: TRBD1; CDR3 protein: CASSFRSGGRDEQFF; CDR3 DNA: TGTGCCAGCAGCTTTCGCTCAGGGGGAAGGGATGAGCAGTTCTTC